These 5 T cell receptor beta chains were sequenced from one sample in a study of T cells in Graves' hyperthyroidism and ophthalmopathy. Using RNA transcripts as the source, TCR beta CDR3 regions were amplified. With the HTBI primer set, the TCR CDR3 went through a first round of RT-PCR. TCRdb redid the calling of the multiplex PCR reads with MiXCR, one entry per CDR3 protein. The sample includes hundreds of thousands of distinct CDR3 sequences, about 14% of them seen just once. The specimen sequenced was blood. The receptors were sampled from a man between 50 and 59 years old with Graves' ophthalmopathy.

V usage is TRBV19 and J usage is TRBJ2-7; D gene ambiguous. The CDR3 has 15 amino acids. Germline V gene sequence: CDR1 LNHDA, CDR2 SQIVND (reference sequence). Trimming took off 9 bases at V and 4 bases at J, with 22 bases between the two ends. The CDR3 DNA follows: TGTGCCAGCAAATCCTCGGCCGGATCGATTTACGAGCAGTACTTC. It codes for CASKSSAGSIYEQYF.

The V call is TRBV20-1, the J call TRBJ2-4, with TRBD2 matching over 7 bases. The CDR3 runs to 15 residues. The V gene's germline CDR1 is DFQATT and CDR2 SNEGSKA (reference sequence). V was clipped by 3 bases and J by 3 bases; unmatched bases: 8. The CDR3 sequence is CSARGGEGDKNIQYF. CDR3 DNA: TGCAGTGCTAGGGGGGGGGAAGGGGACAAAAACATTCAGTACTTC.

J is TRBJ1-2 and V is TRBV20-1; D is uncertain. CDR1 DFQATT and CDR2 SNEGSKA come from the germline V gene (reference sequence). The CDR3 runs to 12 residues. V was trimmed by 6 bases and J by 4 bases, leaving 12 bases between them. CDR3 region: CSAGRVGYGYTF. In DNA form, the CDR3 reads TGCAGTGCCGGTCGCGTAGGCTATGGCTACACCTTC.

This clonotype was found many times. The chain recombines TRBV7-9 with TRBJ1-3; D ambiguous. This CDR3 is built from 12 residues. The V end lost 6 bases, the J end lost 0 bases, and 3 bases lay between the germline ends. CDR1 and CDR2 (germline): SEHNR, FQNEAQ (reference sequence). The CDR3 sequence: CASSDSGNTIYF. For the CDR3, the DNA is TGTGCCAGCAGTGACTCTGGAAACACCATATATTTT.

This clonotype was observed many times. This chain connects TRBV7-2 to TRBJ2-2; D is unresolved. The CDR3 sequence is 14 residues long. The ends were cut back, 3 bases at V and 4 bases at J, with 9 bases in the middle. Per germline, CDR1 SGHTA and CDR2 FQGNSA. The DNA for the CDR3 is TGTGCCAGCAGCTTTTCAGGAAGCACCGGGGAGCTGTTTTTT. Translating it yields CASSFSGSTGELFF.